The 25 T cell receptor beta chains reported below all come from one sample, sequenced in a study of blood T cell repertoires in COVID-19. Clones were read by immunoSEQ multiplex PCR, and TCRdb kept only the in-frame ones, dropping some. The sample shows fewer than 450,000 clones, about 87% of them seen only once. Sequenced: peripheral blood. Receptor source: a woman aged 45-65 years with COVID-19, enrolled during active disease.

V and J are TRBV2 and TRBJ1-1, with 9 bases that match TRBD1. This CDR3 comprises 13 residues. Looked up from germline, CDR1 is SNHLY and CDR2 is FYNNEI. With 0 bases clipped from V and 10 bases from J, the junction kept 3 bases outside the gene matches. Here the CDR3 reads CASSEAQGARAFF. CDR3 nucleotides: TGTGCCAGCAGTGAAGCACAGGGGGCGAGAGCTTTCTTT.

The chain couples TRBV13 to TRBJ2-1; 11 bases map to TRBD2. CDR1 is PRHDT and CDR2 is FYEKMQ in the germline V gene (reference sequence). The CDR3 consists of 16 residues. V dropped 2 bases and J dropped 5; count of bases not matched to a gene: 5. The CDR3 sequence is CASSLPTSGGNNEQFF. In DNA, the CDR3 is TGTGCCAGCAGCTTACCCACTAGCGGGGGAAACAATGAGCAGTTCTTC.

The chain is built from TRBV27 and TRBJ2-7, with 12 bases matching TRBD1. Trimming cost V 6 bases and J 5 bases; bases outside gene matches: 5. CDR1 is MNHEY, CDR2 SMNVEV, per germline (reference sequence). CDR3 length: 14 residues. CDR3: CASRGTGGRNEQYF. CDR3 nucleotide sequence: TGTGCCAGCAGGGGGACAGGGGGCAGGAACGAGCAGTACTTC.

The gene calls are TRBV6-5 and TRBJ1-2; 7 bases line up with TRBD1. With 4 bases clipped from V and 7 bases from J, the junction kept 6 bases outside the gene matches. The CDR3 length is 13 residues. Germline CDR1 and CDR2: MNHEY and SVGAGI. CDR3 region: CASSSVDRVGYTF. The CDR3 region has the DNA TGTGCCAGCAGTTCCGTCGACAGGGTTGGCTACACCTTC.

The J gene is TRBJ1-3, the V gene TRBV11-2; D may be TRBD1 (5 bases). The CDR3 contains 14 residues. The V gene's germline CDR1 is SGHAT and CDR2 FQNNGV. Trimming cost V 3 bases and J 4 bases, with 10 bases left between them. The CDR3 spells CASSFGGMGNTIYF. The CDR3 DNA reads TGTGCCAGCAGCTTCGGGGGTATGGGAAACACCATATATTTT. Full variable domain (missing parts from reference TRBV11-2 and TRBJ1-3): EAGVAQSPRYKIIEKRQSVAFWCNPISGHATLYWYQQILGQGPKLLIQFQNNGVVDDSQLPKDRFSAERLKGVDSTLKIQPAKLEDSAVYLCASSFGGMGNTIYFGEGSWLTVV.

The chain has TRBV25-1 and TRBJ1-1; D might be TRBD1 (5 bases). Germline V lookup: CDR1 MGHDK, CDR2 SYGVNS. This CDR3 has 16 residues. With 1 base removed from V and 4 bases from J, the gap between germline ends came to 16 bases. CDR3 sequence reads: CASSESVWGVGTEAFF. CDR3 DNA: TGTGCCAGCAGTGAATCCGTATGGGGGGTGGGCACTGAAGCTTTCTTT.

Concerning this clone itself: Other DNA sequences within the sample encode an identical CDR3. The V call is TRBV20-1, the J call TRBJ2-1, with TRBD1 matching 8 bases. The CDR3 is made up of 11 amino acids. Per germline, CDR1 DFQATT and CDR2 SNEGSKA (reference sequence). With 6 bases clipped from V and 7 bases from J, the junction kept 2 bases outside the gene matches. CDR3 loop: CSAHRGNEQFF. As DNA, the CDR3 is TGCAGTGCCCACAGGGGGAATGAGCAGTTCTTC.

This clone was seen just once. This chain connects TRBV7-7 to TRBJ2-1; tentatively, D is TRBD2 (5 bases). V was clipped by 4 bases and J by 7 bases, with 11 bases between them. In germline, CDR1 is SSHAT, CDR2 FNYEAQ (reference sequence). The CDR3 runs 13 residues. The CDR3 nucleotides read TGTGCCAGCAGCTCCGGCGGGCTGAATGAGCAGTTCTTC. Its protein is CASSSGGLNEQFF.

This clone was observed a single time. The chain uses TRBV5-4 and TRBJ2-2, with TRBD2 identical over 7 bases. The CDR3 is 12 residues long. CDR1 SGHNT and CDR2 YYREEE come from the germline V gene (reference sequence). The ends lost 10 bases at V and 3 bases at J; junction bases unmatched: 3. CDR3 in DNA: TGTGCCGTGGGACTACACACCGGGGAGCTGTTTTTT. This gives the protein CAVGLHTGELFF.

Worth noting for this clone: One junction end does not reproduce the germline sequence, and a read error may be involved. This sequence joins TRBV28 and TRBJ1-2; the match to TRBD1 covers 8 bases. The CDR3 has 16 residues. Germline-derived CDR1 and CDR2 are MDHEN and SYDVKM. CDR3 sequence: CARRGRAGAGNYGYTF. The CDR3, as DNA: TGTGCCCGCAGGGGGCGGGCGGGGGCGGGGAACTATGGCTACACCTTC.

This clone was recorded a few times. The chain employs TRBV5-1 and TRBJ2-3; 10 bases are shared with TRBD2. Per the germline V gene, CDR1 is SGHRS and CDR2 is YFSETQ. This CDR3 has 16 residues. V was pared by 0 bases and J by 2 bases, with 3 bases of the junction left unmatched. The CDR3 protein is CASSLGSGGPTDTQYF. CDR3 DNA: TGCGCCAGCAGCTTGGGTAGCGGGGGGCCCACAGATACGCAGTATTTT. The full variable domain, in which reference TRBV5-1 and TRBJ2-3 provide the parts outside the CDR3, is KAGVTQTPRYLIKTRGQQVTLSCSPISGHRSVSWYQQTPGQGLQFLFEYFSETQRNKGNFPGRFSGRQFSNSRSEMNVSTLELGDSALYLCASSLGSGGPTDTQYFGPGTRLTVL.

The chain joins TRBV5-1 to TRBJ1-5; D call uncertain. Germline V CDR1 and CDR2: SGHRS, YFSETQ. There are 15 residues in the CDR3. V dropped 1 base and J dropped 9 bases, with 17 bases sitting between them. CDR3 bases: TGCGCCAGCAGCTTGTCAAGTGGCCCCGTGTGGCCCCAGCATTTT. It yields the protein CASSLSSGPVWPQHF.

In nucleotides, the CDR3 is TGCGCCAGCACCCGCGTGGGGGGGCGCACCGGGGAGCTGTTTTTT. Encoded protein: CASTRVGGRTGELFF. This rearrangement joins TRBV5-1 to TRBJ2-2; D might be TRBD2 (7 bases). The germline gives CDR1 SGHRS, CDR2 YFSETQ. The CDR3 covers 15 residues. Between the trimmed V and J ends, which lost 6 bases and 4 bases, there was a span of 16 bases.

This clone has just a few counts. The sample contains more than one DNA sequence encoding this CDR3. The CDR3 nucleotides are TGTGCCAGCAGTCCCGACAGGGGGCGGACCTACGAGCAGTACTTC. Encoded protein: CASSPDRGRTYEQYF. The chain has TRBV6-5 and TRBJ2-7; 10 nucleotides line up with TRBD1. V gave up 5 bases and J gave up 2 bases; unmatched junction bases: 6. Looked up from germline, CDR1 is MNHEY and CDR2 is SVGAGI. The CDR3 contains 15 residues.

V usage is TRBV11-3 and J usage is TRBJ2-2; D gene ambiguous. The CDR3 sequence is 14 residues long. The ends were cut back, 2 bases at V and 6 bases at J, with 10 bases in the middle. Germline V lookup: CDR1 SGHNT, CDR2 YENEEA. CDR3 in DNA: TGTGCCAGCAGCTTAACTCCCAACCCCGGGGAGCTGTTTTTT. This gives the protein CASSLTPNPGELFF.

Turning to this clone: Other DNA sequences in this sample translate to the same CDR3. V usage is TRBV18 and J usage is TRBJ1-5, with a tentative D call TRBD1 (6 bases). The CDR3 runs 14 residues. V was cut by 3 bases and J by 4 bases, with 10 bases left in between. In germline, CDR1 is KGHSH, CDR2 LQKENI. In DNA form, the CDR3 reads TGTGCCAGCTCACCGGGAGGGGGGAATCAGCCCCAGCATTTT. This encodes CASSPGGGNQPQHF.

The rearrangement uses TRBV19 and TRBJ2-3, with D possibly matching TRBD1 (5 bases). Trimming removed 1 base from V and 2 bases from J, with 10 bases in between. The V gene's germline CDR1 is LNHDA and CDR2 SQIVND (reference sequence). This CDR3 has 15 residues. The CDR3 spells CASSIAARATDTQYF. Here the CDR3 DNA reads TGTGCCAGTAGTATAGCGGCCAGGGCCACAGATACGCAGTATTTT. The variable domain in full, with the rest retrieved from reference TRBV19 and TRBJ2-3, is DGGITQSPKYLFRKEGQNVTLSCEQNLNHDAMYWYRQDPGQGLRLIYYSQIVNDFQKGDIAEGYSVSREKKESFPLTVTSAQKNPTAFYLCASSIAARATDTQYFGPGTRLTVL.

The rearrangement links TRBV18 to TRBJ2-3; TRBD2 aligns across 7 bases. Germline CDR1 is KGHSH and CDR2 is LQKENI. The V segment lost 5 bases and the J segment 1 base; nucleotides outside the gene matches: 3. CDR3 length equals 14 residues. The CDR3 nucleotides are TGTGCCAGCTCAGCTAGCGGCCGCACAGATACGCAGTATTTT. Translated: CASSASGRTDTQYF.

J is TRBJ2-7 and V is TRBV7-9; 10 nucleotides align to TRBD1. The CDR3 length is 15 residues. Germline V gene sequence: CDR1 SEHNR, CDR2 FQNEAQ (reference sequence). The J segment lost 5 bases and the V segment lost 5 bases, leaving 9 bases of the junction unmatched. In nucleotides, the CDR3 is TGTGCCAGCAGCCTGGGGACAGGGGAGTTAAACGAGCAGTACTTC. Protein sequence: CASSLGTGELNEQYF.

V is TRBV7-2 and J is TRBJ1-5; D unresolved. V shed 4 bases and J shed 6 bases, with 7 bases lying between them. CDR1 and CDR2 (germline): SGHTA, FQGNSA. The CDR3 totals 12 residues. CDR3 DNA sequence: TGTGCCAGCAGCTCGGTTGGTCAGCCCCAGCATTTT. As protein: CASSSVGQPQHF.

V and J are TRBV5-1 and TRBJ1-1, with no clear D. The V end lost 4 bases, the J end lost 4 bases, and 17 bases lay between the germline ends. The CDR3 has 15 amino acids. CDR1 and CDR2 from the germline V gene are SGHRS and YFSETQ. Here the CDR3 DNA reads TGCGCCAGCAGCAGAACCTCAGATGGCGGCACTGAAGCTTTCTTT. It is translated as CASSRTSDGGTEAFF.

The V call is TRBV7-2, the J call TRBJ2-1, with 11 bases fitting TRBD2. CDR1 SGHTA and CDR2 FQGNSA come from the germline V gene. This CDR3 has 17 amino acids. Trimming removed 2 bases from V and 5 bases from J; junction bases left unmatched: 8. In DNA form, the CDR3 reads TGTGCCAGCAGCTTACGGGGGACGACTAGCGGGGACAATGAGCAGTTCTTC. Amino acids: CASSLRGTTSGDNEQFF.

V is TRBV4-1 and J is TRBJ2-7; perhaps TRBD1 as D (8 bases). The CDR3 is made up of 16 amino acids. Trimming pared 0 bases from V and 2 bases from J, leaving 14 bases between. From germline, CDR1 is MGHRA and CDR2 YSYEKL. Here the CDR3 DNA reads TGCGCCAGCAGCCAAGATTCACAGGGGGGGACCTACGAGCAGTACTTC. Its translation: CASSQDSQGGTYEQYF.

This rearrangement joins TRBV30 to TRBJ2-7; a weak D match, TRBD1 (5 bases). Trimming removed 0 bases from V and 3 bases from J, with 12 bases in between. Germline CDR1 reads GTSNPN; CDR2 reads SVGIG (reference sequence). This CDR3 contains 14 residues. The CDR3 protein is CAWSVGAGNYEQYF. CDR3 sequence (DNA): TGTGCCTGGAGTGTTGGGGCAGGAAACTACGAGCAGTACTTC. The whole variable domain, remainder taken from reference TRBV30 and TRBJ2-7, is SQTIHQWPATLVQPVGSPLSLECTVEGTSNPNLYWYRQAAGRGLQLLFYSVGIGQISSEVPQNLSASRPQDRQFILSSKKLLLSDSGFYLCAWSVGAGNYEQYFGPGTRLTVT.

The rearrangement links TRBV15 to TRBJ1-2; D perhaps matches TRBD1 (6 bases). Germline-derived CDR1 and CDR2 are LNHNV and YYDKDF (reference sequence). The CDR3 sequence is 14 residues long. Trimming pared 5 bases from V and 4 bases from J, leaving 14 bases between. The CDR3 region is CATSQSTGVYGYTF. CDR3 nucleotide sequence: TGTGCCACCAGCCAATCGACAGGCGTCTATGGCTACACCTTC.